This T cell receptor (beta chain) was recorded in a study of spatial heterogeneity in lung cancer. Whole-study context: Raw-read counts averaged over ten per unique TCR and UMI combination.

In this sample, this clonotype turned up many times. The CDR3 has 14 residues. V was shortened by 4 bases and J by 5 bases, with 14 bases between the two germline ends. Germline values: CDR1 SGHTA, CDR2 FQGNSA. TCRdb redid the calling of the 5' RACE reads with MiXCR, one entry per CDR3 protein. The sample includes about 92,000 distinct CDR3 sequences, more than 10% seen only once; the top ten take about 41%. The time point was: sample taken at primary tumor resection. The chain joins TRBV7-2 to TRBJ2-5; a weak D match, TRBD2 (6 bases). The clonotype originates from a male donor with early-stage non-small cell lung cancer. The sequencing here drew on PBMCs, taken at surgery. The CDR3 DNA follows: TGTGCCAGCAGCTCCCCGCGGGGTGCGGAGACCCAGTACTTC. It is translated as CASSSPRGAETQYF.